The 22 T cell receptor beta chains given below trace back to one sample, sequenced in a study of beta chain features in type 1 diabetes (dated by TCRdb to the late 2010s). Receptor amplification or capture employed the immunoSEQ multiplex PCR assay. The entire isolated RNA was reverse transcribed using the High Capacity cDNA Reverse Transcription Kit, and thus expressed TCRB transcripts were sequenced. This immuneACCESS table, as held by TCRdb, lists in-frame sequences with V and J called but not all clones. Of the missing ones, under half trace to an unresolved V gene in checked studies; the others have no known cause. The sample table contains around 500,000 clones; only one count was recorded for 25% to 35% of them. About 0.06% of the sample lies in the top ten. The specimen sequenced was naive CD4+ T cells from blood. The cell subset or site label, as the study defines it: true naive CD4+ T cells. The receptor set was obtained from a man younger than 35 in good health.

The chain employs TRBV4-2 and TRBJ1-2; D gene uncertain. V lost 2 bases, J lost 4 bases, and 5 bases lay in between. The CDR3 runs to 12 residues. Germline assignment: CDR1 LGHNA and CDR2 YNFKEQ. CDR3 DNA sequence: TGTGCCAGCAGCCAAATCCCCTATGGCTACACCTTC. Translating gives CASSQIPYGYTF.

The chain is built from TRBV20-1 and TRBJ1-2, with 8 nucleotides matching TRBD1. This CDR3 has 11 residues. CDR1 is DFQATT, CDR2 SNEGSKA, per germline (reference sequence). The J segment lost 4 bases and the V segment lost 6 bases, leaving 1 base of the junction unmatched. CDR3 in amino acids: CSADRGYGYTF. The CDR3, as DNA: TGCAGTGCAGACAGGGGCTATGGCTACACCTTC.

This clone appeared a few times. This sequence joins TRBV5-1 and TRBJ2-1; tentatively, D is TRBD2 (5 bases). The germline CDR1 and CDR2 sequences are SGHRS and YFSETQ. This CDR3 is 14 amino acids long. Trimming took 4 bases from V and 0 from J, leaving 8 bases between them. Here the CDR3 DNA reads TGCGCCAGCAGCGTGGGGAGCTCCTACAATGAGCAGTTCTTC. This gives the protein CASSVGSSYNEQFF.

This clone was counted between two and nine times. Sequence at one end of the junction differs from germline and may be a read error. This chain joins TRBV9 and TRBJ1-5, with 9 bases matching TRBD1. The V gene's germline CDR1 is SGDLS and CDR2 YYNGEE. CDR3 length equals 15 residues. This CDR3 is CASSGPGQGNQPQHF. CDR3 nucleotides: TGTGCCAGCAGCGGACCGGGACAGGGCAACCAGCCCCAGCATTTT.

This clone came up a few times. The chain uses TRBV29-1 and TRBJ2-3; D call uncertain. From germline, CDR1 is SQVTM and CDR2 ANQGSEA. The CDR3 spans 14 residues. V was shortened by 7 bases and J by 0 bases, with 14 bases between the two germline ends. In nucleotides, the CDR3 is TGCAGCGCCGCCGGGCCAGGTAGCACAGATACGCAGTATTTT. Its protein product is CSAAGPGSTDTQYF.

The rearrangement joins TRBV28 to TRBJ2-1; no clear D. The CDR3 length is 12 residues. The germline V and J ends were trimmed by 6 bases and 4 bases, with 7 bases remaining between them. Germline values: CDR1 MDHEN, CDR2 SYDVKM. CDR3 sequence (DNA): TGTGCCAGCAGCCAAGTATACAATGAGCAGTTCTTC. Protein product: CASSQVYNEQFF.

V usage is TRBV27 and J usage is TRBJ2-7, with 8 bases fitting TRBD1. The germline gives CDR1 MNHEY, CDR2 SMNVEV (reference sequence). This CDR3 is 14 amino acids long. With V trimmed by 6 bases and J by 6 bases, 10 bases remained unmatched. CDR3 protein: CASSPRTGYSEQYF. In DNA, the CDR3 is TGTGCCAGCAGCCCAAGGACAGGGTACTCCGAGCAGTACTTC.

The chain recombines TRBV7-2 with TRBJ2-7; D might be TRBD1 or TRBD2, each matching 5 bases. Trimming stripped 2 bases from V and 3 bases from J, with 11 bases between. The CDR3 extends over 14 amino acids. The V gene's germline CDR1 is SGHTA and CDR2 FQGNSA. This CDR3 reads CASSLLRAGYEQYF. The CDR3 coding sequence is TGTGCCAGCAGCTTACTCAGGGCGGGCTACGAGCAGTACTTC.

This clone was observed a handful of times. This sequence joins TRBV5-1 and TRBJ2-3, with a tentative D call TRBD1 (6 bases). Germline CDR1 is SGHRS and CDR2 is YFSETQ. CDR3 length: 14 residues. Trimming removed 7 bases at V and 4 bases at J, with 16 bases between. This CDR3 is CASSLQGGPDTQYF. The DNA of the CDR3 is TGCGCCAGCTCCCTGCAAGGGGGACCAGATACGCAGTATTTT.

V and J are TRBV6-5 and TRBJ1-4; a possible D gene is TRBD1 (5 bases). In germline, CDR1 is MNHEY, CDR2 SVGAGI. The CDR3 extends over 15 amino acids. Deletions cut 2 bases from V and 7 bases from J, with 14 bases between. The CDR3 reads CASSYSSQGSEKLFF. The CDR3 DNA follows: TGTGCCAGCAGTTACAGTAGCCAGGGCTCTGAAAAACTGTTTTTT.

V is TRBV5-4 and J is TRBJ2-6; 9 bases fit TRBD2. With 4 bases clipped from V and 1 base from J, the junction kept 9 bases outside the gene matches. The CDR3 contains 18 residues. Germline CDR1 and CDR2: SGHNT and YYREEE (reference sequence). The CDR3 region is CASSRMAGGPSGANVLTF. Written as DNA, the CDR3 is TGTGCCAGCAGCCGAATGGCGGGAGGGCCGTCTGGGGCCAACGTCCTGACTTTC.

This rearrangement joins TRBV4-1 to TRBJ2-1; 10 bases match TRBD2. This CDR3 contains 16 residues. J lost 9 bases, V lost 1 base, and 9 bases had no gene match. Germline CDR1 and CDR2: MGHRA and YSYEKL. CDR3 DNA sequence: TGCGCCAGCAGCCAAGCGGCTAGCGGGAGTGTGGGTGAGCAGTTCTTC. Amino acids: CASSQAASGSVGEQFF.

This clone came up a few times. This chain connects TRBV6-5 to TRBJ2-3; 7 nucleotides match TRBD1. This CDR3 is 14 amino acids long. The germline CDR1 and CDR2 sequences are MNHEY and SVGAGI. The junction had 5 bases not matched to a gene; V was cut back by 5 bases and J by 3 bases. The CDR3 DNA follows: TGTGCCAGCAGTCCATTGACAGGGACAGATACGCAGTATTTT. It translates to CASSPLTGTDTQYF.

The V gene is TRBV15, the J gene TRBJ2-1, with D perhaps TRBD1 (6 bases). V lost 3 bases, J lost 10 bases, and 13 bases lay in between. The CDR3 is 13 amino acids. Germline V gives CDR1 LNHNV, CDR2 YYDKDF (reference sequence). CDR3 sequence (DNA): TGTGCCACCAGCAGTGACGGACAGAACGAGCAGTTCTTC. This codes for CATSSDGQNEQFF.

The chain has TRBV18 and TRBJ2-7, with 7 bases matching TRBD1. The DNA end favors TRBJ2-5, so the J call may be wrong. This CDR3 is built from 13 residues. Germline loops: CDR1 KGHSH, CDR2 LQKENI. The CDR3 here is CASSPRGPETQYF. CDR3 bases: TGTGCCAGCTCACCTAGGGGGCCGGAGACCCAGTACTTC.

This clone has more than one count but fewer than ten. The chain has TRBV5-1 and TRBJ2-1; 7 bases match TRBD2. Trimming removed 0 bases from V and 2 bases from J; junction bases left unmatched: 5. The CDR3 runs to 16 residues. Germline CDR1 is SGHRS and CDR2 is YFSETQ. The CDR3 loop reads CASSLAPGGPYNEQFF. CDR3 DNA: TGCGCCAGCAGCTTGGCTCCGGGAGGCCCCTACAATGAGCAGTTCTTC.

This clone was counted between two and nine times. The chain joins TRBV30 to TRBJ1-2; D is perhaps TRBD1 (6 bases). Trimming removed 2 bases from V and 6 bases from J, with 13 bases in between. Germline V CDR1 and CDR2: GTSNPN, SVGIG (reference sequence). The CDR3 consists of 13 residues. The CDR3 loop reads CAWSIQGYHGYTF. In DNA form, the CDR3 reads TGTGCCTGGAGTATTCAGGGGTACCATGGCTACACCTTC.

This clone has only a few counts. J is TRBJ2-2 and V is TRBV9; D is perhaps TRBD2 (6 bases). This CDR3 spans 16 amino acids. V gave up 0 bases and J gave up 5 bases, with 14 bases separating them. Germline loops: CDR1 SGDLS, CDR2 YYNGEE. CDR3 sequence (DNA): TGTGCCAGCAGCGTAGTCGGAGGGCGAGGAACCGGGGAGCTGTTTTTT. Translated: CASSVVGGRGTGELFF.

The chain recombines TRBV9 with TRBJ1-1; D perhaps matches TRBD1 (5 bases). This CDR3 comprises 15 residues. Germline loops: CDR1 SGDLS, CDR2 YYNGEE. Trimming pared 6 bases from V and 1 base from J, leaving 16 bases between. The CDR3 protein is CASTKEGTGNTEAFF. DNA for the CDR3: TGTGCCAGCACGAAAGAGGGGACGGGGAACACTGAAGCTTTCTTT.

The J gene is TRBJ1-2, the V gene TRBV30; no definite D call. Germline values: CDR1 GTSNPN, CDR2 SVGIG (reference sequence). The CDR3 has 13 residues. Trimming cost V 5 bases and J 2 bases, with 12 bases left between them. The CDR3 nucleotides read TGTGCCTGGGAGCCCCGACGGAACTATGGCTACACCTTC. It is translated as CAWEPRRNYGYTF.

Concerning this clone: Other DNA sequences in the sample encode the same CDR3. V is TRBV9 and J is TRBJ2-2; D not certain. Trimming pared 5 bases from V and 3 bases from J, leaving 5 bases between. Germline values: CDR1 SGDLS, CDR2 YYNGEE. The CDR3 contains 12 residues. This chain's CDR3 is CASSRDTGELFF. CDR3 DNA sequence: TGTGCCAGCAGTAGAGACACCGGGGAGCTGTTTTTT. Full variable domain (remainder filled in from reference TRBV9 and TRBJ2-2): DSGVTQTPKHLITATGQRVTLRCSPRSGDLSVYWYQQSLDQGLQFLIQYYNGEERAKGNILERFSAQQFPDLHSELNLSSLELGDSALYFCASSRDTGELFFGEGSRLTVL.

This CDR3 is CSVETPTGPSTDTQYF. The CDR3 coding sequence is TGCAGCGTTGAAACGCCCACAGGGCCCAGCACAGATACGCAGTATTTT. The genes are TRBV29-1 and TRBJ2-3, with D possibly matching TRBD1 (6 bases). Trimming took 2 bases from V and 0 from J, leaving 15 bases between them. The CDR3 is made up of 16 amino acids. Per germline, CDR1 SQVTM and CDR2 ANQGSEA.